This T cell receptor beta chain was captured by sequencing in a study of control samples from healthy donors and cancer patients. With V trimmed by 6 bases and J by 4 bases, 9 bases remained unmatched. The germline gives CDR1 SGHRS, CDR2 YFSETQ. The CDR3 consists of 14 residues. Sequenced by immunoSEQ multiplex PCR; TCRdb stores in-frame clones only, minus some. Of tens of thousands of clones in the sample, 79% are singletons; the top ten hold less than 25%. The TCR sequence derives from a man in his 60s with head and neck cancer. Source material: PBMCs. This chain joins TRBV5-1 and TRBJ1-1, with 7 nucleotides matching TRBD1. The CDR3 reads CASMEGAGGTEAFF. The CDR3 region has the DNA TGCGCCAGCATGGAGGGGGCCGGGGGCACTGAAGCTTTCTTT.